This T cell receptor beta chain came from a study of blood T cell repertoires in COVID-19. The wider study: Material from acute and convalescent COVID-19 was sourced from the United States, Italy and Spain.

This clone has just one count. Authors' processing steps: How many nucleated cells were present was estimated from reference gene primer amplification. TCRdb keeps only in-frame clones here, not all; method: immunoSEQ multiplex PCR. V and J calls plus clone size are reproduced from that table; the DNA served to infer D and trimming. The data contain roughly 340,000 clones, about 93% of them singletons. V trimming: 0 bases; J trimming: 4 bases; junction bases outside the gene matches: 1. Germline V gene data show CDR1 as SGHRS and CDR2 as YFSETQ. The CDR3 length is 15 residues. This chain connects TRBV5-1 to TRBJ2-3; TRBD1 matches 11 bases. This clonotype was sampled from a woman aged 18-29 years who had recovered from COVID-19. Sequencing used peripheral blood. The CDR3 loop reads CASSLAGQGADTQYF. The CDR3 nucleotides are TGCGCCAGCAGCTTGGCGGGACAGGGGGCAGATACGCAGTATTTT.